This entry concerns a single T cell receptor beta chain. Its antigen remains unidentified. V lost 3 bases to trimming and J lost 8 bases, with 19 bases between them. CDR3 length equals 16 residues. Germline CDR1 is PRHDT and CDR2 is FYEKMQ (reference sequence). Constant-segment primers and 5'RACE yielded cDNA libraries for TCR alpha and TCR beta, each carrying sample barcodes and UMIs. From the 5' RACE reads, TCRdb called clonotypes with MiXCR, one entry per CDR3 protein. The sample consists of roughly 170,000 distinct CDR3 sequences, roughly 23% of them appearing once. These data are taken from a study of T-cell memory formation after mild COVID-19. Study as a whole: The TCR clusters were mostly specific to one donor.

General study points: Later expanders leaned CD4+, whereas clones that contracted between day 15 and 85 were balanced CD4/CD8. Pre-infection memory carried some responding clones, suggesting that cross-reactive memory joined.

This sequence originates from an adult woman who had mild COVID-19 (a few samples of this study predate the infection). Cell type and time point are not known. Sequenced input: PBMCs or a T cell subset sorted from them (not recorded which). This rearrangement joins TRBV13 to TRBJ1-4, with a possible D match to TRBD1 (5 bases). CDR3 protein: CASSFTSGGIGEKLFF. CDR3 nucleotide sequence: TGTGCCAGCAGCTTTACCTCGGGGGGGATTGGAGAAAAACTGTTTTTT.